Below are 11 T cell receptor beta chains sequenced from a single sample in a study of post-analysis software for immune sequencing data. General observations from the study: Five or six TRBV segments were significantly more frequent in patients than in controls. TRBV5-6, TRBV5-1 and TRBV20-1 were among these segments.

For these receptors, no antigen is known. Unique molecular identifiers featured in each of the TCR beta cDNA libraries. TCRdb called the PCR reads again in MiXCR, with one record for every CDR3 protein. This sample has 450,000 to 700,000 distinct CDR3 sequences, with roughly 46% found just once. Sequencing was done on a sample of blood. The receptors stem from a girl under 18 with multiple sclerosis.

In this sample, this clonotype turned up many times. This chain connects TRBV12-3 or TRBV12-4 to TRBJ2-5; a possible D gene is TRBD1 (6 bases). There are 19 residues in the CDR3. The V gene lost 4 bases and the J gene lost 4 bases, with 28 bases spanning the gap. The CDR3 sequence is CASSSDSRWETGVGETQYF. In DNA form, the CDR3 reads TGTGCCAGCAGTTCTGACTCGCGGTGGGAGACAGGAGTCGGAGAGACCCAGTACTTC.

This clonotype has only a few counts. The rearrangement joins TRBV28 to TRBJ2-7, with a weak D call TRBD2 (5 bases). V was shortened by 7 bases and J by 4 bases, with 20 bases between the two germline ends. The germline V gene has CDR1 MDHEN and CDR2 SYDVKM. This CDR3 contains 15 residues. In DNA, the CDR3 is TGTGCCAGCACCACCCGGAAGGGAGACTCGTACGAGCAGTACTTC. Its translation: CASTTRKGDSYEQYF. Full variable domain (rest looked up from reference TRBV28 and TRBJ2-7): DVKVTQSSRYLVKRTGEKVFLECVQDMDHENMFWYRQDPGLGLRLIYFSYDVKMKEKGDIPEGYSVSREKKERFSLILESASTNQTSMYLCASTTRKGDSYEQYFGPGTRLTVT.

This clonotype was observed many times. CDR3 loop: CASSFGTANTEAFF. CDR3 DNA sequence: TGTGCCAGCAGTTTTGGGACAGCGAACACTGAAGCTTTCTTT. The chain employs TRBV12-3 or TRBV12-4 and TRBJ1-1; 7 bases align to TRBD1. The CDR3 has 14 residues. Losses at the gene ends were 3 bases for V and 1 base for J; bases not matched to a gene: 2.

The chain has TRBV12-3 or TRBV12-4 and TRBJ2-7, with 9 bases fitting TRBD1. V dropped 5 bases and J dropped 1; count of bases not matched to a gene: 12. This CDR3 spans 17 amino acids. The CDR3 DNA sequence: TGTGCCAGCAGTCCAGGTGCCCCGGACAGGGGATCCTACGAGCAGTACTTC. Amino acids: CASSPGAPDRGSYEQYF.

This chain connects TRBV2 to TRBJ1-6, with 9 bases lining up with TRBD1. CDR1 is SNHLY and CDR2 is FYNNEI in the germline V gene. The V gene end was trimmed by 10 bases and the J gene end by 9 bases; junction bases not matched to a gene: 10. This CDR3 contains 14 residues. The CDR3 DNA reads TGTGCCATTACGTGGGACAGGGAAAGTTCACCCCTCCACTTT. Its translation is CAITWDRESSPLHF.

The chain couples TRBV7-2 to TRBJ2-7, with D possibly TRBD2 on 7 matching bases. V lost 1 base and J lost 6, with 13 bases in between. Germline CDR1 SGHTA, CDR2 FQGNSA. This CDR3 is built from 14 residues. The CDR3 reads CASSLGGGGAEQYF. CDR3 in DNA: TGTGCCAGCAGCTTAGGAGGGGGAGGGGCCGAGCAGTACTTC.

This sequence joins TRBV6-1 and TRBJ2-3, with 10 bases matching TRBD2. With V trimmed by 8 bases and J by 4 bases, 9 bases remained unmatched. CDR3 length: 15 residues. Germline CDR1 reads MNHNS; CDR2 reads SASEGT. Here the CDR3 reads CASRLAGGTPDTQYF. The CDR3 nucleotides are TGTGCCAGCCGTTTAGCGGGAGGCACCCCAGATACGCAGTATTTT.

V is TRBV7-6 and J is TRBJ2-5; 8 nucleotides line up with TRBD1. The J call could be wrong; TRBJ2-7 is a better fit for the DNA end. This CDR3 region has 13 residues. Looked up from germline, CDR1 is SGHVS and CDR2 is FNYEAQ. The CDR3 loop is CASSPSRGHEQYF. CDR3 sequence (DNA): TGTGCCAGCAGCCCGTCCAGGGGGCACGAGCAGTACTTC.

This clonotype was found a few times. This chain uses TRBV5-1 with TRBJ2-7; the D gene could be TRBD1 or TRBD2 (6 bases each). CDR3 size: 15 residues. Germline values: CDR1 SGHRS, CDR2 YFSETQ. With 0 bases removed from V and 0 bases from J, the gap between germline ends came to 10 bases. The CDR3 DNA follows: TGCGCCAGCAGCTTGGGGGGGGCCGACTCCTACGAGCAGTACTTC. It translates to CASSLGGADSYEQYF.

This clonotype occurred a few times. The V call is TRBV29-1, the J call TRBJ2-4, with D maybe TRBD1 (6 bases). The J call may not be correct, given that the DNA end is closer to TRBJ2-7. This CDR3 region has 12 residues. Germline loops: CDR1 SQVTM, CDR2 ANQGSEA. CDR3 sequence: CSVQLNRDEQYF. CDR3 coding DNA: TGCAGCGTTCAACTAAACAGGGACGAGCAGTACTTC.

The CDR3 nucleotides are TGTGCCAGCAGCCAAGGATTCGGCGGTAAAGAGACCCAGTACTTC. Translation: CASSQGFGGKETQYF. The rearrangement joins TRBV3-1 to TRBJ2-5; the D is unclear. The germline CDR1 and CDR2 sequences are LGHDT and YNNKEL (reference sequence). The CDR3 has 15 amino acids. V lost 1 base to trimming and J lost 3 bases, with 12 bases between them.